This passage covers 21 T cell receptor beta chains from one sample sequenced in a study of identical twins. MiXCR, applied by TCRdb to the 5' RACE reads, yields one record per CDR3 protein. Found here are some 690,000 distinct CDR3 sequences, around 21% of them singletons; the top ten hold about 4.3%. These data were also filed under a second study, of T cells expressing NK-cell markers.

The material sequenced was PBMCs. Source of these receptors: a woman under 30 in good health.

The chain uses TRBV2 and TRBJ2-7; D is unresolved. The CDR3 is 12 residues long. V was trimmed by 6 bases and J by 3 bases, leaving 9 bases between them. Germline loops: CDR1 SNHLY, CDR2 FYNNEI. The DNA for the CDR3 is TGTGCCAGCAGACAGTACCACTACGAGCAGTACTTC. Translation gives CASRQYHYEQYF.

CDR3 sequence (DNA): TGTGCCAGCAGTTACTCTCATCAGGGGGCGTCCGGGGAGCTGTTTTTT. This codes for CASSYSHQGASGELFF. The chain combines TRBV6-5 with TRBJ2-2; 8 nucleotides align to TRBD1. Germline V gene lookup returns CDR1 MNHEY and CDR2 SVGAGI. CDR3 length: 16 residues. V gave up 0 bases and J gave up 6 bases; unmatched junction bases: 6.

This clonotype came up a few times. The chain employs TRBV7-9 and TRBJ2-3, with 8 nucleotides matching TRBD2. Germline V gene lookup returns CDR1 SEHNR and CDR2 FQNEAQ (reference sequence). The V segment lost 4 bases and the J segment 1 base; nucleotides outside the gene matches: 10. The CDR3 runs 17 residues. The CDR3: CASSSSGLAVGTDTQYF. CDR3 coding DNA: TGTGCCAGCAGCTCCTCTGGACTAGCAGTAGGCACAGATACGCAGTATTTT. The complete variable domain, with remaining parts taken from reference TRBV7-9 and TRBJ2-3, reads DTGVSQNPRHKITKRGQNVTFRCDPISEHNRLYWYRQTLGQGPEFLTYFQNEAQLEKSRLLSDRFSAERPKGSFSTLEIQRTEQGDSAMYLCASSSSGLAVGTDTQYFGPGTRLTVL.

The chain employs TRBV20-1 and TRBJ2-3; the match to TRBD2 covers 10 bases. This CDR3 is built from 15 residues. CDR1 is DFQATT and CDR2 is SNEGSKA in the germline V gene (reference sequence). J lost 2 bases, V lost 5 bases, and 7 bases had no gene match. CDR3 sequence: CSAHASGSPTDTQYF. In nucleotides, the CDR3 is TGCAGTGCTCACGCTAGCGGGAGCCCCACAGATACGCAGTATTTT.

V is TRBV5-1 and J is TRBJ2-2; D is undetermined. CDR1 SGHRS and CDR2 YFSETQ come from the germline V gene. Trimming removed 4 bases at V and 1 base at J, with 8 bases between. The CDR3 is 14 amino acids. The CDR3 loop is CASSPMRNTGELFF. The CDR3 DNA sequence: TGCGCCAGCAGCCCCATGCGGAACACCGGGGAGCTGTTTTTT.

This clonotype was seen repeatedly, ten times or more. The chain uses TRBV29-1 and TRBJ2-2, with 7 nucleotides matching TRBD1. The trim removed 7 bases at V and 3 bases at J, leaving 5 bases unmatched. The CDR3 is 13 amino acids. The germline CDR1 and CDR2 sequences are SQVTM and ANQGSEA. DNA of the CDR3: TGCAGCGGGGAGACAGGGTACACCGGGGAGCTGTTTTTT. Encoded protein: CSGETGYTGELFF.

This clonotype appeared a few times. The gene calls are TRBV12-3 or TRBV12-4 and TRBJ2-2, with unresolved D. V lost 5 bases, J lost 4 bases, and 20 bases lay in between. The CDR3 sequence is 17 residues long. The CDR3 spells CASSPSDGRPSTGELFF. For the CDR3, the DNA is TGTGCCAGCAGTCCTTCGGACGGGCGCCCAAGCACCGGGGAGCTGTTTTTT.

The CDR3 loop is CASSLGGGAFSEQFF. In nucleotides, the CDR3 is TGTGCCAGCAGCTTAGGCGGGGGGGCCTTTTCTGAGCAGTTCTTC. This chain uses TRBV7-2 with TRBJ2-1, with 9 bases lining up with TRBD2. V gave up 1 base and J gave up 9 bases; unmatched junction bases: 7. CDR1 is SGHTA and CDR2 is FQGNSA in the germline V gene. CDR3 length: 15 amino acids.

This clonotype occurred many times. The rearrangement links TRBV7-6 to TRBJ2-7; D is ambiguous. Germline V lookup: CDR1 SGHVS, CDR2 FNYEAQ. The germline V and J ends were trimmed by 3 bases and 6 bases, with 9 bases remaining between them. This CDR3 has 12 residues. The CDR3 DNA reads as TGTGCCAGCAGCTTCAATACGGTCGAGCAGTACTTC. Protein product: CASSFNTVEQYF.

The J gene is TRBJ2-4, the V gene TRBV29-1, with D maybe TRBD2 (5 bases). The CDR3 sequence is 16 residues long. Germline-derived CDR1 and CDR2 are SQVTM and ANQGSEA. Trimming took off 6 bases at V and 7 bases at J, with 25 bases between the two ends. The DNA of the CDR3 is TGCAGCGTCGTCAGATTGGAGCCCTACACGGGGAACATTCAGTACTTC. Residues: CSVVRLEPYTGNIQYF.

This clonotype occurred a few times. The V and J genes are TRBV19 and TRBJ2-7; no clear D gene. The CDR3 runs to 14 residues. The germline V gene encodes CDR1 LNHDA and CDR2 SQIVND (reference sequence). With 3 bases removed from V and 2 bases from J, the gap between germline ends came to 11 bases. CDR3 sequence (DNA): TGTGCCAGTAGTATCCTCGACGGACCCTACGAGCAGTACTTC. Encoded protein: CASSILDGPYEQYF. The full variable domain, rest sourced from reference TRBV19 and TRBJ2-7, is DGGITQSPKYLFRKEGQNVTLSCEQNLNHDAMYWYRQDPGQGLRLIYYSQIVNDFQKGDIAEGYSVSREKKESFPLTVTSAQKNPTAFYLCASSILDGPYEQYFGPGTRLTVT.

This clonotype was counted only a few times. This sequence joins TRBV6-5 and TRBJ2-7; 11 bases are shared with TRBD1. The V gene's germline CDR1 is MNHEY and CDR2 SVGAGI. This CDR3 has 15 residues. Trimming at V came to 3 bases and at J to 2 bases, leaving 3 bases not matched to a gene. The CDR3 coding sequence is TGTGCCAGCAGTTATCGGGACAGGGGGACCTACGAGCAGTACTTC. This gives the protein CASSYRDRGTYEQYF.

The CDR3 sequence is CASSQASTWEDTDTQYF. DNA of the CDR3: TGTGCCAGCAGCCAAGCCTCTACGTGGGAGGACACAGATACGCAGTATTTT. The chain links TRBV3-1 to TRBJ2-3; possible D gene TRBD2, 6 bases. Trimming left V 1 base short and J 2 bases short, with 16 bases between. This CDR3 has 17 amino acids. Germline CDR1 reads LGHDT; CDR2 reads YNNKEL (reference sequence).

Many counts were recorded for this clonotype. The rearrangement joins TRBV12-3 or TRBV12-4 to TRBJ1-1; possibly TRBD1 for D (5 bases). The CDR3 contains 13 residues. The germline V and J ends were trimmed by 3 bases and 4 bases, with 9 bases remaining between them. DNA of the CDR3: TGTGCCAGCAGTTTTGGGGGGGTCACTGAAGCTTTCTTT. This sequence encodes CASSFGGVTEAFF.

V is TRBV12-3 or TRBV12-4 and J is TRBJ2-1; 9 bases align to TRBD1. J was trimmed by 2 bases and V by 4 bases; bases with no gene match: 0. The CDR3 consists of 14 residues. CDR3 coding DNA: TGTGCCAGCAGTTGGACAGGGGCCTACAATGAGCAGTTCTTC. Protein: CASSWTGAYNEQFF.

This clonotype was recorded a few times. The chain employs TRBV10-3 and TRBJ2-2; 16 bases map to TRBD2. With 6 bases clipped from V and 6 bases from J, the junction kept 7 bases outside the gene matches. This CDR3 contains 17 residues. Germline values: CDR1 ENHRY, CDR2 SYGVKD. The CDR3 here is CAISTPGLAGGSGELFF. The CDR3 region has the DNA TGTGCCATCAGCACCCCGGGACTAGCGGGAGGGTCCGGGGAGCTGTTTTTT.

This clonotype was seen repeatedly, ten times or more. DNA for the CDR3: TGTGCCAGCAGAAAATTTAAAACAGGGCAATACGCTGAAGCTTTCTTT. This encodes CASRKFKTGQYAEAFF. V usage is TRBV6-1 and J usage is TRBJ1-1; a possible D gene is TRBD1 (6 bases). Germline V lookup: CDR1 MNHNS, CDR2 SASEGT. The CDR3 has 16 residues. V was trimmed by 6 bases and J by 6 bases, leaving 23 bases between them.

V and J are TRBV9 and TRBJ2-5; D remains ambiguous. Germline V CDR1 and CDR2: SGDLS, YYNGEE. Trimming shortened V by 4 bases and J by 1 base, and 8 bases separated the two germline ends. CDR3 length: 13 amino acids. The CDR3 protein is CASSPHPQETQYF. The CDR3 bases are TGTGCCAGCAGCCCACACCCCCAAGAGACCCAGTACTTC.

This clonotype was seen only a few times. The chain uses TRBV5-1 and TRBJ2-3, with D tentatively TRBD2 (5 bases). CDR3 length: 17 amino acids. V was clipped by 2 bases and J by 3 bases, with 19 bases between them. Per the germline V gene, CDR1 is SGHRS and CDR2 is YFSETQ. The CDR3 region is CASSLPSSGTSTDTQYF. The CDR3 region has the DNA TGCGCCAGCAGCTTACCCTCGAGCGGAACCTCTACAGATACGCAGTATTTT.

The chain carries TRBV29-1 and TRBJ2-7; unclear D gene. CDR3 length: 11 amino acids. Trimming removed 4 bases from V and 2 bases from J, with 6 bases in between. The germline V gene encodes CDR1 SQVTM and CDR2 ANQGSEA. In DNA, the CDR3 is TGCAGCGTTGGTCAGGCCTACGAGCAGTACTTC. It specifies CSVGQAYEQYF.

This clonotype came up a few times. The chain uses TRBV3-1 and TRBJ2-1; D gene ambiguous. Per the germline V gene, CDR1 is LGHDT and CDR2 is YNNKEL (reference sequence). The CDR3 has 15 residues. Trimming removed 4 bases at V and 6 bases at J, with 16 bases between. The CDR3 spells CASSLLGRGSNEQFF. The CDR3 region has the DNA TGTGCCAGCAGCCTGCTCGGGCGCGGAAGCAATGAGCAGTTCTTC.